Included here is one TCR beta chain sequence, with context. No antigen is known for it. The data belong to a study of CD8+ T cells in alopecia areata. Study-level points and caveats: A great number of expanded lesional clones endured in scalp and blood during tofacitinib. Against the mouse data, patients shared TCRs less clearly, possibly for HLA reasons.

The V gene's germline CDR1 is SQVTM and CDR2 ANQGSEA. The trim removed 3 bases at V and 4 bases at J, leaving 7 bases unmatched. The CDR3 is made up of 17 amino acids. Treatment indicated: oral pan-JAK inhibitor, 5-10 mg twice daily. Alopecia areata patients gave lesional scalp punch biopsies and peripheral blood samples. Sequencing templates came from extracted RNA that was reverse transcribed into cDNA. Assay: immunoSEQ multiplex PCR; the TCRdb copy retains only in-frame clones and omits some. The sample lists about 92,000 clones, 44% occurring once. This specimen was CD8+ T cells sorted from blood, taken at week 24, from a patient treated with tofacitinib. J is TRBJ2-1 and V is TRBV29-1, with 15 bases matching TRBD2. The receptor's source is a human donor with alopecia areata. CDR3 DNA: TGCAGCGTTGATTGGTGGACTAGCGGGAGGGTATACAATGAGCAGTTCTTC. Its translation: CSVDWWTSGRVYNEQFF.